These 9 T cell receptor beta chains were all obtained from the same sample, sequenced in a study of cytomegalovirus exposure and HLA in healthy donors. PCR was performed using 60 Vbeta and 13 Jbeta primers. TCRdb's copy holds only in-frame clones and misses some; the assay was immunoSEQ multiplex PCR. Of 150,000 to 200,000 clones listed, approximately 70% are singletons. Sequenced sample: PBMCs. The receptors were gathered from a woman aged 35 to 49 in good health and CMV-seropositive.

J is TRBJ2-2 and V is TRBV7-6; D unclear. Trimming shortened V by 2 bases and J by 0 bases, and 13 bases separated the two germline ends. The CDR3 runs 17 residues. Germline values: CDR1 SGHVS, CDR2 FNYEAQ. The CDR3 region is CASSLFLRHTNTGELFF. The CDR3 nucleotides read TGTGCCAGCAGCTTATTTCTTCGACACACGAACACCGGGGAGCTGTTTTTT. Looking up the rest from reference TRBV7-6 and TRBJ2-2 gives the full variable domain: GAGVSQSPRYKVTKRGQDVALRCDPISGHVSLYWYRQALGQGPEFLTYFNYEAQQDKSGLPNDRFSAERPEGSISTLTIQRTEQRDSAMYRCASSLFLRHTNTGELFFGEGSRLTVL.

The J gene is TRBJ1-1, the V gene TRBV6-5, with D unresolved. CDR3 size: 16 residues. Germline CDR1 is MNHEY and CDR2 is SVGAGI. The germline V and J ends were trimmed by 2 bases and 1 base, with 14 bases remaining between them. The chain's CDR3 is CASSYLGGPGNTEAFF. The CDR3, as DNA: TGTGCCAGCAGTTACCTCGGAGGGCCGGGGAACACTGAAGCTTTCTTT.

In the case of this clone: Other DNA variants within this sample encode the same CDR3. The chain combines TRBV28 with TRBJ1-1, with D unclear. V was clipped by 8 bases and J by 0 bases, with 7 bases between them. CDR1 is MDHEN and CDR2 is SYDVKM in the germline V gene. The CDR3 runs 12 residues. In DNA, the CDR3 is TGTGCCAGCGGTACATTGAACACTGAAGCTTTCTTT. This sequence encodes CASGTLNTEAFF.

The J gene is TRBJ2-4, the V gene TRBV7-2; D gene ambiguous. The CDR3 runs 14 residues. V lost 2 bases to trimming and J lost 0 bases, with 5 bases between them. Germline values: CDR1 SGHTA, CDR2 FQGNSA. This CDR3 reads CASSLTLAKNIQYF. As DNA, the CDR3 is TGTGCCAGCAGCTTAACTTTAGCCAAAAACATTCAGTACTTC. The whole variable domain, remainder taken from reference TRBV7-2 and TRBJ2-4, is GAGVSQSPSNKVTEKGKDVELRCDPISGHTALYWYRQSLGQGLEFLIYFQGNSAPDKSGLPSDRFSAERTGGSVSTLTIQRTQQEDSAVYLCASSLTLAKNIQYFGAGTRLSVL.

This clone has only a few counts. The J gene is TRBJ1-1, the V gene TRBV19, with TRBD1 as a possible D gene (5 bases). The CDR3 covers 16 residues. Germline assignment: CDR1 LNHDA and CDR2 SQIVND (reference sequence). V shed 5 bases and J shed 1 base, with 17 bases lying between them. The CDR3 DNA reads as TGTGCCAGTAGTTCAGTACAGGCGGGGTGGAACACTGAAGCTTTCTTT. This translates into CASSSVQAGWNTEAFF.

The V and J genes are TRBV27 and TRBJ1-6; 11 bases agree with TRBD1. Germline V lookup: CDR1 MNHEY, CDR2 SMNVEV (reference sequence). V was clipped by 7 bases and J by 10 bases; unmatched bases: 6. CDR3 size: 14 residues. This chain's CDR3 is CASTMRTGGSPLHF. CDR3 coding DNA: TGTGCCAGCACCATGAGGACAGGGGGCTCACCCCTCCACTTT.

The chain couples TRBV5-8 to TRBJ1-1; no clear D. Trimming took 1 base from V and 2 from J, leaving 3 bases between them. The germline CDR1 and CDR2 sequences are SGHTS and YDEGEE. This CDR3 spans 12 amino acids. CDR3 loop: CASSLSNTEAFF. CDR3 DNA: TGTGCCAGCAGCTTGTCTAACACTGAAGCTTTCTTT.

V is TRBV25-1 and J is TRBJ1-4, with a weak D call TRBD1 (6 bases). CDR3 length equals 15 residues. CDR1 and CDR2 (germline): MGHDK, SYGVNS. V lost 5 bases and J 5 bases, leaving 15 bases between the germline ends. The CDR3 nucleotides are TGTGCCAGCAGTAAAAACAGGGACGTGAATGAAAAACTGTTTTTT. Protein: CASSKNRDVNEKLFF.

This clone was detected only a few times. The gene calls are TRBV6-5 and TRBJ2-7; 7 nucleotides match TRBD2. J lost 3 bases, V lost 0 bases, and 8 bases had no gene match. Germline V gene sequence: CDR1 MNHEY, CDR2 SVGAGI. This CDR3 comprises 16 residues. CDR3 residues: CASSYSGRVGRYEQYF. In DNA form, the CDR3 reads TGTGCCAGCAGTTACTCTGGGAGGGTAGGTCGCTACGAGCAGTACTTC.